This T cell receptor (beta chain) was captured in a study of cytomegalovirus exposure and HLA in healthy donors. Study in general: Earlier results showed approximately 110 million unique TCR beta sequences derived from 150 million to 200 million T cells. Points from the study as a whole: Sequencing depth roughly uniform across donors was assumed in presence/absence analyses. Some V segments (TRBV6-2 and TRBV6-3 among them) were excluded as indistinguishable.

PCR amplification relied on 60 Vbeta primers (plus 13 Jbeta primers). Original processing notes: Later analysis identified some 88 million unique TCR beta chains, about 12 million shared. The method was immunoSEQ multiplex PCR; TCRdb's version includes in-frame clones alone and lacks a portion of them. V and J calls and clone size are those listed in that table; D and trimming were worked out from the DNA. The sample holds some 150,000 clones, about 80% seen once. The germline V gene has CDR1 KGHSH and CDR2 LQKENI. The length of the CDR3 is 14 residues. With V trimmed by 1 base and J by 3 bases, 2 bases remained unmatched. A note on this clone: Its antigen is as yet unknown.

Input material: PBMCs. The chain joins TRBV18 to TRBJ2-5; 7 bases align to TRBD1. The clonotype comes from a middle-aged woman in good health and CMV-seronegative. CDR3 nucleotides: TGTGCCAGCTCACCACTAGACAGGGAAGAGACCCAGTACTTC. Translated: CASSPLDREETQYF.